This T cell receptor (beta chain) stems from a study of blood T cell repertoires in COVID-19 (dated by TCRdb to the early 2020s). Study-wide context: Samples covering the acute and convalescent phases of COVID-19 were provided by collaborators in the United States, Italy and Spain. The material from the prospective study consisted of cDNA or gDNA derived from T cells, B-cell-depleted T cells, or PBMCs. The dataset comprised deeply sampled blood TCRbeta repertoires from subjects exposed to, actively infected with, or recovered from COVID-19. The repertoires were made available in a free public database intended to serve as a resource for research on the immune response to SARS-CoV-2. Samples were obtained from the ongoing ImmuneRACE study (first 160 participants) and from approximately 1,200 subjects provided by 6 global collaborators. Nearly every sample came with metadata listing a de-identified subject ID, COVID-19 status, age in years and sex. Where available, HLA class I and class II types were taken from metadata supplied by the sample provider and were not determined by assay-based typing.

General conclusions and limits of the study: How much clinical and demographic metadata was included differed by source and by participant, and the metadata was provided uncurated.

Each collaborating institution followed its own protocols to collect whole blood in K2EDTA tubes. For TCRbeta analysis, collaborators shipped samples as frozen whole blood, isolated PBMCs, or DNA extracted from either of those sample types. CDR1 and CDR2, per the germline V gene, are KGHSH and LQKENI. Deletion took 3 bases off V and 2 bases off J, with a span of 10 bases between the germline ends. The CDR3 runs 14 amino acids, cysteine and phenylalanine included. The DNA shown is the 42-base CDR3, in frame from base 1. On this clone itself: The specificity of this receptor is unknown. Within one base of it there is no much larger clone, and no base qualities were kept.

TCRbeta CDR3 regions were amplified from genomic DNA by means of the immunoSEQ Assay, a bias-controlled multiplex PCR. The paper's processing steps were these. The number of nucleated cells in each sample was estimated by amplification of reference gene primers within the assay. Sequence reads were collapsed and filtered to measure the absolute abundance of every unique TCRbeta CDR3 rearrangement. Productive Simpson clonality was computed per sample as the square root of Simpson's diversity index over productive rearrangements. TCRdb holds this immuneACCESS table with in-frame rearrangements only. Some clones are missing; in checked studies, unresolved V genes explain under half, and the rest has no known cause. V, J and clone size were drawn from that table, and D and trimming were deduced from the DNA. The sample profile shows tens of thousands of clones; approximately 80% of them were found once. Clones ranked in the top ten supply around 20% of the sample.

The TCR originated in a man between 50 and 59 years old with active or convalescent COVID-19. Recombination joined TRBV18 with TRBJ1-2, with the D gene not confidently named. What was sequenced was peripheral blood. The DNA is TGTGCCAGCTCACCTTCTGAGCGGAACTATGGCTACACCTTC. Its translation is CASSPSERNYGYTF. Beyond the CDR3, the reference TRBV18 and TRBJ1-2 genes provide the residues; the full variable domain reads: NAGVMQNPRHLVRRRGQEARLRCSPMKGHSHVYWYRQLPEEGLKFMVYLQKENIIDESGMPKERFSAEFPKEGPSILRIQQVVRGDSAAYFCASSPSERNYGYTFGSGTRLTVV.